One and the same sample provided the 13 T cell receptor beta chains below, sequenced in a study of shared clonotypes between healthy human individuals. Libraries were prepared by immunoSEQ multiplex PCR; TCRdb keeps only in-frame clonotypes and omits some of them. The sample records some 2,400,000 clones, approximately 94% being singletons. The specimen sequenced was naive CD4+ T cells sorted from blood. Subset indicated: CD45RA+ positively selected. These receptors came from a man between 18 and 35 years old in good health.

The chain combines TRBV7-8 with TRBJ2-7; 7 bases match TRBD2. Germline V lookup: CDR1 SGHVS, CDR2 FQNEAQ. The V gene end was trimmed by 4 bases and the J gene end by 9 bases; junction bases not matched to a gene: 9. The CDR3 contains 13 residues. The CDR3 spells CASSSSGASGQYF. As DNA, the CDR3 is TGTGCCAGCAGCTCGAGCGGGGCGAGCGGGCAGTACTTC.

V is TRBV6-6 and J is TRBJ2-5; 11 bases match TRBD2. The CDR3 runs to 14 residues. The V segment lost 6 bases and the J segment 3 bases; nucleotides outside the gene matches: 3. CDR1 is MNHNY, CDR2 SVGAGI, per germline (reference sequence). The CDR3 region is CASSRLAGKETQYF. The CDR3 DNA is TGTGCCAGCAGCCGACTAGCGGGGAAAGAGACCCAGTACTTC.

The chain combines TRBV28 with TRBJ1-1; tentatively, D is TRBD1 (6 bases). CDR1 MDHEN and CDR2 SYDVKM come from the germline V gene. V was shortened by 5 bases and J by 4 bases, with 23 bases between the two germline ends. CDR3 size: 17 residues. The CDR3 bases are TGTGCCAGCAGTCCCCCCCGGGGGCAACGTATGGGCACTGAAGCTTTCTTT. Translated, it gives CASSPPRGQRMGTEAFF.

The chain links TRBV6-1 to TRBJ2-3; 15 bases are shared with TRBD2. This CDR3 spans 17 amino acids. The V gene's germline CDR1 is MNHNS and CDR2 SASEGT. V was pared by 4 bases and J by 5 bases, with 7 bases of the junction left unmatched. The CDR3: CASSVGLAGGQGDTQYF. Here the CDR3 DNA reads TGTGCCAGCAGTGTAGGACTAGCGGGGGGGCAAGGAGATACGCAGTATTTT.

The V and J genes are TRBV6-5 and TRBJ1-4; possible D gene TRBD1, 5 bases. V was pared by 8 bases and J by 5 bases, with 18 bases between. The CDR3 has 15 residues. Germline V gene data show CDR1 as MNHEY and CDR2 as SVGAGI. As DNA, the CDR3 is TGTGCCAGCGCTGTCCAGGGTTTGGGGAATGAAAAACTGTTTTTT. Amino acids: CASAVQGLGNEKLFF.

This chain connects TRBV7-9 to TRBJ2-3, with a weak D call TRBD1 (6 bases). The CDR3 is 15 residues long. Trimming removed 4 bases from V and 1 base from J, with 12 bases in between. The germline gives CDR1 SEHNR, CDR2 FQNEAQ (reference sequence). CDR3 sequence: CASSSGEFGTDTQYF. Written as DNA, the CDR3 is TGTGCCAGCAGCTCAGGGGAATTCGGCACAGATACGCAGTATTTT. The complete variable domain, with remaining parts taken from reference TRBV7-9 and TRBJ2-3, reads DTGVSQNPRHKITKRGQNVTFRCDPISEHNRLYWYRQTLGQGPEFLTYFQNEAQLEKSRLLSDRFSAERPKGSFSTLEIQRTEQGDSAMYLCASSSGEFGTDTQYFGPGTRLTVL.

J is TRBJ1-2 and V is TRBV5-1; D perhaps matches TRBD1 (5 bases). Germline CDR1 SGHRS, CDR2 YFSETQ. V gave up 4 bases and J gave up 3 bases, with 13 bases separating them. This CDR3 contains 14 residues. The CDR3 sequence: CASSISGTDYGYTF. In DNA form, the CDR3 reads TGCGCCAGCAGCATATCCGGGACGGACTATGGCTACACCTTC.

The V gene is TRBV9, the J gene TRBJ2-6, with D perhaps matching TRBD2 (5 bases). Trimming stripped 0 bases from V and 4 bases from J, with 14 bases between. CDR3 size: 17 residues. The germline gives CDR1 SGDLS, CDR2 YYNGEE. The CDR3 sequence: CASSVGTGNLGANVLTF. In DNA, the CDR3 is TGTGCCAGCAGCGTAGGAACCGGGAACTTGGGGGCCAACGTCCTGACTTTC.

The chain combines TRBV10-3 with TRBJ1-1, with D tentatively TRBD1 (6 bases). The CDR3 sequence is 14 residues long. V lost 2 bases, J lost 5 bases, and 12 bases lay in between. The V gene's germline CDR1 is ENHRY and CDR2 SYGVKD. CDR3 sequence (DNA): TGTGCCATCAGTGAGGGGGGCATCAGGACTGAAGCTTTCTTT. It translates to CAISEGGIRTEAFF.

The chain uses TRBV7-9 and TRBJ2-2; TRBD2 matches 16 bases. CDR3 length equals 18 residues. The V gene end was trimmed by 5 bases and the J gene end by 2 bases; junction bases not matched to a gene: 5. Germline CDR1 is SEHNR and CDR2 is FQNEAQ (reference sequence). CDR3 sequence reads: CASSPGLAGGTNTGELFF. The CDR3, as DNA: TGTGCCAGCAGCCCGGGACTAGCGGGAGGGACAAACACCGGGGAGCTGTTTTTT.

With respect to this clone: Within the sample, other DNA sequences also encode this same CDR3. The chain employs TRBV29-1 and TRBJ2-7; TRBD1 matches 10 bases. The CDR3 has 13 residues. Germline loops: CDR1 SQVTM, CDR2 ANQGSEA. J lost 2 bases, V lost 5 bases, and 3 bases had no gene match. CDR3 nucleotide sequence: TGCAGCGTTCGGACAGGGGGACCCTACGAGCAGTACTTC. Translated: CSVRTGGPYEQYF.

The chain is built from TRBV6-5 and TRBJ1-1, with D hard to call. The germline V gene encodes CDR1 MNHEY and CDR2 SVGAGI. V lost 2 bases, J lost 4 bases, and 11 bases lay in between. The CDR3 runs 14 residues. CDR3 residues: CASSYGSASTEAFF. In nucleotides, the CDR3 is TGTGCCAGCAGTTACGGGTCTGCTAGCACTGAAGCTTTCTTT.

This clone has just a few counts. The V and J genes are TRBV7-2 and TRBJ1-4; 7 bases are shared with TRBD1. Germline V gene data show CDR1 as SGHTA and CDR2 as FQGNSA. Trimming at V came to 3 bases and at J to 7 bases, leaving 8 bases not matched to a gene. This CDR3 contains 15 residues. In nucleotides, the CDR3 is TGTGCCAGCAGCTTGGGAGACAGGGTGGCTGAAAAACTGTTTTTT. Protein product: CASSLGDRVAEKLFF.